These 15 T cell receptor beta chains share one sample of origin, sequenced in a study of T-cell memory formation after mild COVID-19. TCRdb recomputed calls from the 5' RACE reads with MiXCR, one row per CDR3 protein. The table includes more than 150,000 distinct CDR3 sequences, about a fifth detected once. The sequenced sample was PBMCs or a T cell subset sorted from them (not recorded which). The source is an adult woman who had mild COVID-19 (a few samples of this study predate the infection). Cell type and time point are not known.

The chain has TRBV7-9 and TRBJ2-5; D call uncertain. Germline-derived CDR1 and CDR2 are SEHNR and FQNEAQ (reference sequence). CDR3 size: 15 residues. Trimming cost V 5 bases and J 1 base, with 14 bases left between them. This CDR3 is CASSLPVGAQETQYF. The CDR3 DNA follows: TGTGCCAGCAGCCTCCCCGTCGGAGCCCAAGAGACCCAGTACTTC.

The rearrangement links TRBV6-6 to TRBJ2-7; TRBD2 matches 12 bases. The CDR3 runs to 14 residues. Germline CDR1 reads MNHNY; CDR2 reads SVGAGI (reference sequence). The V gene end was trimmed by 6 bases and the J gene end by 4 bases; junction bases not matched to a gene: 4. The CDR3 DNA follows: TGTGCCAGCAGACCCGGGACTAGCGGGTACGAGCAGTACTTC. This sequence encodes CASRPGTSGYEQYF.

The J gene is TRBJ2-3, the V gene TRBV11-2; D is undetermined. Germline assignment: CDR1 SGHAT and CDR2 FQNNGV. The CDR3 has 15 residues. The V end lost 6 bases, the J end lost 2 bases, and 15 bases lay between the germline ends. The CDR3 spells CASSRSPLNTDTQYF. The CDR3 nucleotides are TGTGCCAGCAGTCGATCTCCCTTAAACACAGATACGCAGTATTTT.

V and J are TRBV30 and TRBJ1-5, with no clear D. The CDR3 has 12 residues. With 4 bases removed from V and 0 bases from J, the gap between germline ends came to 4 bases. Germline loops: CDR1 GTSNPN, CDR2 SVGIG (reference sequence). CDR3 loop: CAWTDSNQPQHF. CDR3 coding DNA: TGTGCCTGGACGGATAGCAATCAGCCCCAGCATTTT.

In this sample, this clonotype turned up a few times. The gene calls are TRBV29-1 and TRBJ1-2; TRBD1 matches 8 bases. V lost 1 base and J lost 7; bases outside the gene matches: 8. Germline CDR1 SQVTM, CDR2 ANQGSEA. The CDR3 is 14 residues long. This chain's CDR3 is CSVEGTGILGGYTF. The DNA for the CDR3 is TGCAGCGTTGAAGGGACAGGGATCTTAGGTGGCTACACCTTC.

The CDR3 DNA reads as TGTGCCAGCAGTCTCGCGGGACCAGTCGAGCAGTACTTC. This codes for CASSLAGPVEQYF. The rearrangement joins TRBV6-5 to TRBJ2-7, with D possibly being TRBD2 (6 bases). CDR3 size: 13 residues. V was clipped by 5 bases and J by 6 bases, with 14 bases between them. Germline assignment: CDR1 MNHEY and CDR2 SVGAGI.

This clonotype was seen a handful of times. The chain is built from TRBV20-1 and TRBJ2-7, with D maybe TRBD1 (5 bases). The CDR3 covers 13 residues. V lost 1 base and J lost 3, with 10 bases in between. The germline V gene encodes CDR1 DFQATT and CDR2 SNEGSKA (reference sequence). In DNA form, the CDR3 reads TGCAGTGCTAGAGTCTCAGGGATCTACGAGCAGTACTTC. Encoded protein: CSARVSGIYEQYF.

This clonotype has just a few counts. The V gene is TRBV12-3 or TRBV12-4, the J gene TRBJ2-1, with TRBD2 matching 14 bases. The length of the CDR3 is 17 residues. The V gene end was trimmed by 5 bases and the J gene end by 4 bases; junction bases not matched to a gene: 7. The CDR3 region has the DNA TGTGCCAGCAGTGCGACTAGCGGGAGGGGCGGATACAATGAGCAGTTCTTC. Encoded protein: CASSATSGRGGYNEQFF.

The chain couples TRBV5-1 to TRBJ2-7, with 9 bases matching TRBD1. This CDR3 comprises 14 residues. CDR1 and CDR2 from the germline V gene are SGHRS and YFSETQ. After removal of 4 bases from V and 3 bases from J, the junction contained 5 bases not matched to a gene. In DNA form, the CDR3 reads TGCGCCAGCAGCAGAGGGACAGGGAACTACGAGCAGTACTTC. Translation gives CASSRGTGNYEQYF.

A few counts support this clonotype. The CDR3 loop is CASSATAGPNTGELFF. In DNA form, the CDR3 reads TGTGCCAGCAGTGCGACAGCGGGCCCGAACACCGGGGAGCTGTTTTTT. This chain joins TRBV12-3 or TRBV12-4 and TRBJ2-2, with D perhaps TRBD2 (6 bases). This CDR3 is 16 amino acids long. Deletions cut 5 bases from V and 0 bases from J, with 13 bases between.

This chain joins TRBV5-6 and TRBJ2-5, with 8 bases fitting TRBD2. The CDR3 is 15 residues long. After removal of 3 bases from V and 5 bases from J, the junction contained 9 bases not matched to a gene. Per the germline V gene, CDR1 is SGHDT and CDR2 is YYEEEE. CDR3 sequence reads: CASSSPGGEWETQYF. The CDR3 DNA is TGTGCCAGCAGCTCCCCGGGAGGGGAGTGGGAGACCCAGTACTTC.

DNA of the CDR3: TGCAGTGCTAGTCCCGGGACAGGGTACAATGAGCAGTTCTTC. Residues: CSASPGTGYNEQFF. V is TRBV20-1 and J is TRBJ2-1; 9 bases align to TRBD1. The CDR3 consists of 14 residues. V was clipped by 3 bases and J by 4 bases; unmatched bases: 4. CDR1 is DFQATT and CDR2 is SNEGSKA in the germline V gene (reference sequence).

V and J are TRBV4-3 and TRBJ2-7; D uncertain. Germline values: CDR1 LGHNA, CDR2 YSLEER. The CDR3 totals 13 residues. Trimming left V 1 base short and J 5 bases short, with 9 bases between. Written as DNA, the CDR3 is TGCGCCAGCAGCCAAGGGAGTGGCCACGAGCAGTACTTC. It encodes CASSQGSGHEQYF.

In its sample, this clonotype was seen a few times. DNA for the CDR3: TGTGCCAGCAGGTGGGGACAGTCCACAGATACGCAGTATTTT. This gives the protein CASRWGQSTDTQYF. This rearrangement joins TRBV2 to TRBJ2-3; 7 nucleotides match TRBD1. This CDR3 contains 14 residues. Unmatched junction bases numbered 5, after V lost 6 bases and J lost 2 bases. Germline V gives CDR1 SNHLY, CDR2 FYNNEI.

The rearrangement uses TRBV6-2 or TRBV6-3 and TRBJ2-7; 7 bases are shared with TRBD1. The CDR3 consists of 15 residues. The germline gives CDR1 MNHEY, CDR2 SVGEGT. With V trimmed by 5 bases and J by 2 bases, 9 bases remained unmatched. The CDR3 nucleotides are TGTGCCAGCAGTCAAAACAGGGGTTCGACCTACGAGCAGTACTTC. It codes for CASSQNRGSTYEQYF.